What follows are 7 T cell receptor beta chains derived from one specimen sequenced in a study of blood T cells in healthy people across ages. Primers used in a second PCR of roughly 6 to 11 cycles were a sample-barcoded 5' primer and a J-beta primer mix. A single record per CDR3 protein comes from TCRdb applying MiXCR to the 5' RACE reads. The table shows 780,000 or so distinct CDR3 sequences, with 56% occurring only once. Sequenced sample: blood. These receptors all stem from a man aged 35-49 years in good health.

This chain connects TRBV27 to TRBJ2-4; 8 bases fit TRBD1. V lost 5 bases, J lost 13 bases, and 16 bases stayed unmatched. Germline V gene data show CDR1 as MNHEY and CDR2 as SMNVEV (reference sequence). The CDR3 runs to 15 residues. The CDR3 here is CASSPGQGPFKEQYF. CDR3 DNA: TGTGCCAGCAGTCCCGGACAGGGACCCTTTAAGGAGCAGTACTTC.

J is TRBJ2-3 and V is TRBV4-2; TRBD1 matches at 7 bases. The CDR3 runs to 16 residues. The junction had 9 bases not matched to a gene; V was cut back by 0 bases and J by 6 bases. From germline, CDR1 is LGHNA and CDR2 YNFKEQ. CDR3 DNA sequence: TGTGCCAGCAGCCAAGAGGGACAGTTCCAGGCGGATACGCAGTATTTT. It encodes CASSQEGQFQADTQYF.

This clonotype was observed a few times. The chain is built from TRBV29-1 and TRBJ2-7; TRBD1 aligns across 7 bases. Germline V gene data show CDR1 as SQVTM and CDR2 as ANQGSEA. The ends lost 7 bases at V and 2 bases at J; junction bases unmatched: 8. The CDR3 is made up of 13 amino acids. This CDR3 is CSASQGTAYEQYF. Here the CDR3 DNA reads TGCAGCGCTTCACAGGGGACCGCCTACGAGCAGTACTTC.

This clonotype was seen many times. The CDR3 region has the DNA TGTGCCAGCAGCACTTTCGACAGGGGGGGTAGTGAGCAGTTCTTC. This sequence encodes CASSTFDRGGSEQFF. The V gene is TRBV11-3, the J gene TRBJ2-1; TRBD1 aligns across 9 bases. After removal of 5 bases from V and 9 bases from J, the junction contained 11 bases not matched to a gene. The CDR3 has 15 amino acids. Germline CDR1 SGHNT, CDR2 YENEEA.

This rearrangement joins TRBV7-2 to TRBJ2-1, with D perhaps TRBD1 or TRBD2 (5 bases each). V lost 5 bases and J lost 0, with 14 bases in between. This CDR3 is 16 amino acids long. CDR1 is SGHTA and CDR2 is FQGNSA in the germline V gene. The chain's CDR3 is CASSPGRWSSYNEQFF. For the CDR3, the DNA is TGTGCCAGCAGCCCGGGACGGTGGAGCTCCTACAATGAGCAGTTCTTC.

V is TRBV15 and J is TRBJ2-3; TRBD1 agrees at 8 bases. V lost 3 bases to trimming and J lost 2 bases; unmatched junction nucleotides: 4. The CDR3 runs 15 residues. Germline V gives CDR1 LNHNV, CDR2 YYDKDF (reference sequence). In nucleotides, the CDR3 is TGTGCCACCAGCAGGCGACAGGGGAACACAGATACGCAGTATTTT. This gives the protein CATSRRQGNTDTQYF.

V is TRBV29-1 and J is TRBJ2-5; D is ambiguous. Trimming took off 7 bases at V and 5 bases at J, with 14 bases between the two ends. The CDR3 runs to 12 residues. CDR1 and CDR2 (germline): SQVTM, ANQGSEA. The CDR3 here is CSAKGPGETQYF. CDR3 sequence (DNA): TGCAGCGCAAAAGGCCCCGGGGAGACCCAGTACTTC.